The source of this T cell receptor beta chain is a study of read filtering for tumor transcriptome and immune sequencing. The CDR3 covers 14 residues. The germline V and J ends were trimmed by 4 bases and 0 bases, with 7 bases remaining between them. Germline V gene lookup returns CDR1 KGHDR and CDR2 SFDVKD. This clonotype was seen repeatedly, ten times or more. This library used approximately 370 ng RNA and molecular barcoded adaptors spanning alpha/delta and beta/gamma chains. Using its own MiXCR run on the reads, TCRdb lists one record per CDR3 protein. The table records around 130,000 distinct CDR3 sequences, 13% of them present only once.

The chain employs TRBV24-1 and TRBJ2-3, with D uncertain. The sample comprised a population of CD138-negative cells sorted from bone marrow. The clonotype comes from a donor aged 40 or older with multiple myeloma. This CDR3 reads CATSDHPSTDTQYF. CDR3 coding DNA: TGTGCCACCAGTGACCACCCTAGCACAGATACGCAGTATTTT.